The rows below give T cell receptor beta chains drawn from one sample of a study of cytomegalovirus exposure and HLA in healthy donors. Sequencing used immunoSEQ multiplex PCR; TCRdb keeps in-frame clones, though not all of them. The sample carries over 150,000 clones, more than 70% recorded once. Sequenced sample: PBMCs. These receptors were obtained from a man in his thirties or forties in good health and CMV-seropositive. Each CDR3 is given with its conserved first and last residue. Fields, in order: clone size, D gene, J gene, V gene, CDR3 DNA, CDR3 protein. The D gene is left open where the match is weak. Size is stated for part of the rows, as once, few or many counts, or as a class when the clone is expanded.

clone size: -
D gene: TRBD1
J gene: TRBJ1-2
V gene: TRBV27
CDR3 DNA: TGTGCCAGCTCCGCCCGAAGGGACAGCTATGGCTACACCTTC
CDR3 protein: CASSARRDSYGYTF

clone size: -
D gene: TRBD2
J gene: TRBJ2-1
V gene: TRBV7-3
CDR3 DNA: TGTGCCAGCAGCTTAACCGCCACTAGCGGGGGTGGGAATGAGCAGTTCTTC
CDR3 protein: CASSLTATSGGGNEQFF

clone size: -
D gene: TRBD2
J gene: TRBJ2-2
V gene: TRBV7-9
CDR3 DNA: TGTGCCAGCAGCTTAGGACTAGCGGGAGCGGCCGGGGAGCTGTTTTTT
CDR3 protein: CASSLGLAGAAGELFF

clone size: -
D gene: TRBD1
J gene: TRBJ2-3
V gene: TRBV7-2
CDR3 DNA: TGTGCCAGCAGCCTCGGGACAGGGTCTAGCACAGATACGCAGTATTTT
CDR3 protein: CASSLGTGSSTDTQYF

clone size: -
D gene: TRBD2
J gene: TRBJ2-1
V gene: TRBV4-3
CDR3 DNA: TGCGCCAGCAGCCAAGAACCCCTACTAGCGGGAGTGGGTAATGAGCAGTTCTTC
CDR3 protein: CASSQEPLLAGVGNEQFF

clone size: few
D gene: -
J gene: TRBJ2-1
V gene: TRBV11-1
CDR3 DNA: TGTGCCAGCAGCTTAGAAGAGAGCTCCTACAATGAGCAGTTCTTC
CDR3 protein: CASSLEESSYNEQFF

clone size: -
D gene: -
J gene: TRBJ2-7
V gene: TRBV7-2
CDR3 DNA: TGTGCCAGCAGCCCTCATGGGGCGATCTACGAGCAGTACTTC
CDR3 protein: CASSPHGAIYEQYF

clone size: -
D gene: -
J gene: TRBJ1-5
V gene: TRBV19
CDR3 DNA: TGTGCCAGTAGGGCAGGTACTGAGAGCAATCAGCCCCAGCATTTT
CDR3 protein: CASRAGTESNQPQHF

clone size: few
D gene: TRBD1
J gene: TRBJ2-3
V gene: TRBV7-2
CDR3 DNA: TGTGCCAGCAGCTTCCTCTTCCGGGACAGCAGTATGTATTTT
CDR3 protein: CASSFLFRDSSMYF

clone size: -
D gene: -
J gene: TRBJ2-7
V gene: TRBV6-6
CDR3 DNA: TGTGCCAGCATCCTAGGCTACGAGCAGTACTTC
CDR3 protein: CASILGYEQYF

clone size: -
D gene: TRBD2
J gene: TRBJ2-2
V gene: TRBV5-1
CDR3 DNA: TGCGCCAGCAGCCCACTAGGACTAGCGGGGTCGGTCGGGGAGCTGTTTTTT
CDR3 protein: CASSPLGLAGSVGELFF

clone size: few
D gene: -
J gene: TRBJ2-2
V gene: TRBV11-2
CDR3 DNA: TGTGCCAGCAGTTACGTTTGGACTAACACCGGGGAGCTGTTTTTT
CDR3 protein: CASSYVWTNTGELFF

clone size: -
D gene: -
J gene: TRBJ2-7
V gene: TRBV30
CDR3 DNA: TGTGCCTGGAGTGTACGGAACGGGGGATACGAGCAGTACTTC
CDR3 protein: CAWSVRNGGYEQYF

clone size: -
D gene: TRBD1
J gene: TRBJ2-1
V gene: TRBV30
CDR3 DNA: TGTGCCTGGGCCGGGGACAGTTACAATGAGCAGTTCTTC
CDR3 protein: CAWAGDSYNEQFF

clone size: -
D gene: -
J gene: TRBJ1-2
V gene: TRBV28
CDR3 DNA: TGTGCCAGCAGCAGACAGGAAGCTAACTATGGCTACACCTTC
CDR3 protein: CASSRQEANYGYTF

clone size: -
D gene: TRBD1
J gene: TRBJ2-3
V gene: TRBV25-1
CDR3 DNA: TGTGCCAGCAGTGGTCAGGGGGACACAGATACGCAGTATTTT
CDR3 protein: CASSGQGDTDTQYF

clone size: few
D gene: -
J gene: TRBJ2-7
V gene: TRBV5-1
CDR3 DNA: TGCGCCAGCAGCCAAAGCTTCTACGAGCAGTACTTC
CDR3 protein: CASSQSFYEQYF

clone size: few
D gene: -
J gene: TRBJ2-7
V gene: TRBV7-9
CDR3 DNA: TGTGCCAGCAGCTTTCTTCCGGGTAAGCAACTACGCGAGCAGTACTTC
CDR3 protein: CASSFLPGKQLREQYF

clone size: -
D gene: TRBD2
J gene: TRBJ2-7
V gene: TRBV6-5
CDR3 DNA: TGTGCCAGCAGTTACTCGTCCCTAGCGGCCTACGAGCAGTACTTC
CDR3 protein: CASSYSSLAAYEQYF

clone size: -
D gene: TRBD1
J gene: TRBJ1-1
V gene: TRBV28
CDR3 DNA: TGTGCCAGCAGGACTGGACAGGGTGACACTGAAGCTTTCTTT
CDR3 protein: CASRTGQGDTEAFF

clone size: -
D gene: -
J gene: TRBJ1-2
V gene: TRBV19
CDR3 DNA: TGTGCCAGTAGTATAGAACAGGGCTATGGCTACACCTTC
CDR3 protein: CASSIEQGYGYTF

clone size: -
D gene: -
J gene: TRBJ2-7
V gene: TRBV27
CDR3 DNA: TGTGCCAGCAGTTTTGGAGTACCCTACGAGCAGTACTTC
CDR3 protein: CASSFGVPYEQYF

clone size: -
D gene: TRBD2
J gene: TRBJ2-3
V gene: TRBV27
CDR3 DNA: TGTGCCAGCAGCCGAGGACTAGCGGGGACAGATACGCAGTATTTT
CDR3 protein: CASSRGLAGTDTQYF

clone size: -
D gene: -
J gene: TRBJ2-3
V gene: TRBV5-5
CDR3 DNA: TGTGCCAGCAGCTTGGACCCTAGCCCAGATACGCAGTATTTT
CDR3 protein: CASSLDPSPDTQYF

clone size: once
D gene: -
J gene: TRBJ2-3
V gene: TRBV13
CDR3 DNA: TGTGCCAGCAGCCACCCGGACTGGCTTAGCACAGATACGCAGTATTTT
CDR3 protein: CASSHPDWLSTDTQYF

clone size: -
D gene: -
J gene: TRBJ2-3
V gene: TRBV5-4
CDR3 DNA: TGTGCCAGCAGCTTGGAGGTAGCGATTGGCACAGATACGCAGTATTTT
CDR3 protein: CASSLEVAIGTDTQYF

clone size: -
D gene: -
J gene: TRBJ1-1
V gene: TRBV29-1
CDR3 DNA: TGCAGCGCAGACTTCAGCAACACTGAAGCTTTCTTT
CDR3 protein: CSADFSNTEAFF

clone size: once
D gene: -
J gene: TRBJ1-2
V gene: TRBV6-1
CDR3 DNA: TGTGCCAGCAGTGAACGCCAGGGGATTTTCTATGGCTACACCTTC
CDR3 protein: CASSERQGIFYGYTF

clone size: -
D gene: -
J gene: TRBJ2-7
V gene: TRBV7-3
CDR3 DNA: TGTGCCAGCAGCCCCTGGGTAGGGGGCGAGCAGTACTTC
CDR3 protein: CASSPWVGGEQYF

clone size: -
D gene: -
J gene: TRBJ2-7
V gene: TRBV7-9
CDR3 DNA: TGTTCCAGCAGCTTATGGGAGGGGGGGACCTACGAGCAGTACTTC
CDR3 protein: CSSSLWEGGTYEQYF

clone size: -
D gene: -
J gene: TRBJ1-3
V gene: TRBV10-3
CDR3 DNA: TGTGCCATCAGTGATCTGGTCGGTGGAAACACCATATATTTT
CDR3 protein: CAISDLVGGNTIYF

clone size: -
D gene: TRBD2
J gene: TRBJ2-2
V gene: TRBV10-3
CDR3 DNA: TGTGCCATCAGTGGAGCGGGGGGGCCAAACACCGGGGAGCTGTTTTTT
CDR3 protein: CAISGAGGPNTGELFF

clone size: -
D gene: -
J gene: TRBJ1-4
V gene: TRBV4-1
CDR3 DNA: TGCGCCAGCAGCCAAGATCCCGCGCGGGCTGAAAAACTGTTTTTT
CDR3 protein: CASSQDPARAEKLFF

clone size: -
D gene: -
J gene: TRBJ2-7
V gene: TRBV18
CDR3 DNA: TGTGCCAGCTCACTAGGCACAGGGCGGTACGAGCAGTACTTC
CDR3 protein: CASSLGTGRYEQYF

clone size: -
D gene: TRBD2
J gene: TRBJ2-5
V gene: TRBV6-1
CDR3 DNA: TGTGCCAGCAGCAGCACGGGGGGGACCCAGTACTTC
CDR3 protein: CASSSTGGTQYF

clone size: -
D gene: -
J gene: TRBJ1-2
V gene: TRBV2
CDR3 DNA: TGTGCCAGCAGTGATCAGAATAACTATGGCTACACCTTC
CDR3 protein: CASSDQNNYGYTF

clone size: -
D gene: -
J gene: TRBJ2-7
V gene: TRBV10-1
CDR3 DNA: TGCGCCAGCAGACCCCCGGGTGACAGCTTAGGGTCCTACGAGCAGTACTTC
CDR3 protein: CASRPPGDSLGSYEQYF

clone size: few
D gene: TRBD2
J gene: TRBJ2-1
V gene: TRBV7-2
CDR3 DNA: TGTGCCAGCAGCCAGGGACTAGCAAACAATGAGCAGTTCTTC
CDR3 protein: CASSQGLANNEQFF

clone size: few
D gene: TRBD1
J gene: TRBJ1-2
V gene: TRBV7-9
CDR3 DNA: TGTGCCAGCAGCTCCCAGAAACAGGGGAACTATGGCTACACCTTC
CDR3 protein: CASSSQKQGNYGYTF

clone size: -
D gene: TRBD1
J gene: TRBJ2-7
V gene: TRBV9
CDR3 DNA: TGTGCCAGCAGCGTCTCAAACAGGGGCAGGGGCGAGCAGTACTTC
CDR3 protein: CASSVSNRGRGEQYF

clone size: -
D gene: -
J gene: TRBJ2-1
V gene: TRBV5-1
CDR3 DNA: TGCGCCAGCAGCTTGGCCGGAGGAAACAATGAGCAGTTCTTC
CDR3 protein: CASSLAGGNNEQFF

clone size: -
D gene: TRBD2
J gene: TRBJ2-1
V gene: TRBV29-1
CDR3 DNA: TGCAGCGTTGAACGGCTAGCGGGGGCTGAGGATGAGCAGTTCTTC
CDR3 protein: CSVERLAGAEDEQFF

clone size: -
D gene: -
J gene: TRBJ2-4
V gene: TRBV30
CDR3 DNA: TGTGCCTGGCGATATACTTGGGGCTTTGACAAAAACATTCAGTACTTC
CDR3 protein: CAWRYTWGFDKNIQYF

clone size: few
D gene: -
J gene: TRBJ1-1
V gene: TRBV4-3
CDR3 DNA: TGCGCCAGCAGAGCTTTGGGGGGGGCTGAAGCTTTCTTT
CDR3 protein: CASRALGGAEAFF

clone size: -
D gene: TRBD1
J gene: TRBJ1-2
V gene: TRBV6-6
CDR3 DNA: TGTGCCAGCAGTGGCCGGACAGGGGGCGACAACTATGGCTACACCTTC
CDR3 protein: CASSGRTGGDNYGYTF

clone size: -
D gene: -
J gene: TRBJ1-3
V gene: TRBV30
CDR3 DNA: TGTGCCTGGACTCTCCGCTCTGGAAACACCATATATTTT
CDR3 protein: CAWTLRSGNTIYF

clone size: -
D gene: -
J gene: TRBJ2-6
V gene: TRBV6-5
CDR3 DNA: TGTGCCAGCAGTTACTCGAGGGCGAACGTCCTGACTTTC
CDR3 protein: CASSYSRANVLTF

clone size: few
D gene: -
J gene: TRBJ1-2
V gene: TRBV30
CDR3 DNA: TGTGCCTGGGGTTTCCCGAGCGTCAACTATGGCTACACCTTC
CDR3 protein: CAWGFPSVNYGYTF

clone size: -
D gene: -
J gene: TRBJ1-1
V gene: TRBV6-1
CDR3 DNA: TGTGCCAGCAGTGGAAGCAGGGGCACTGAAGCTTTCTTT
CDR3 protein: CASSGSRGTEAFF

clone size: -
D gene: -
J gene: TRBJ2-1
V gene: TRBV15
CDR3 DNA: TGTGCCACCAGCGATCGGACTTTCGGCTCCTACAATGAGCAGTTCTTC
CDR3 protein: CATSDRTFGSYNEQFF

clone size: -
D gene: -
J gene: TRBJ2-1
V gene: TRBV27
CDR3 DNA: TGTGCCAGCAGTTTACGGGGAGTCGAGCAGTTCTTC
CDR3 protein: CASSLRGVEQFF

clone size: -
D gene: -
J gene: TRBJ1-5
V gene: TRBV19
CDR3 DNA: TGTGCCAGTATCGGAGGGCGGCTGTCTCAGCCCCAGCATTTT
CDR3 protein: CASIGGRLSQPQHF

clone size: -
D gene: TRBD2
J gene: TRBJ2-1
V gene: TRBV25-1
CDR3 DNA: TGTGCCAGCCGTTCTAGCGGGGGGACTTGGAATGAGCAGTTCTTC
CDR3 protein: CASRSSGGTWNEQFF

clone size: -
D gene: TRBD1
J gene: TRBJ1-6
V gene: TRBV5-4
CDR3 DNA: TGTGCCAGCAGCCTCGGACAGGGGAGTTCACCCCTCCACTTT
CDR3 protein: CASSLGQGSSPLHF